This TCR beta chain was sequenced during a study of T cell responses to AZD1222 COVID-19 vaccine. After removal of 5 bases from V and 8 bases from J, the junction contained 6 bases not matched to a gene. CDR3 length: 14 residues. Germline V gene sequence: CDR1 SGHTA, CDR2 FQGNSA. A remark on this clone: Its target is unknown.

Libraries were prepared by immunoSEQ multiplex PCR; TCRdb keeps only in-frame clonotypes and omits some of them. The sample yields tens of thousands of clones, around 86% seen once. Study-level results: The CD4 TCRs associated with vaccination extended across spike and predominated at 160-218 and 743-854. AZD1222 recipients seropositive at baseline numbered only six or seven.

This clonotype was sampled from an adult in good health. This chain connects TRBV7-2 to TRBJ1-4; 9 nucleotides agree with TRBD1. The source was peripheral blood, collected on day 0 of AZD1222 vaccination. The CDR3 spells CASSPGQGREKLFF. The CDR3 region has the DNA TGTGCCAGCAGCCCGGGACAGGGAAGGGAAAAACTGTTTTTT.